Listed here are 20 T cell receptor beta chains from one sample, sequenced in a study of graft-versus-host responses after intestinal transplantation. Measured with immunoSEQ multiplex PCR; TCRdb has only the in-frame clones, and not every one. This sample has about 130,000 clones; around 90% occur once, and the top ten carry around 0.2%. No cognate antigen is known for these TCRs. The sample in question was unstimulated CD4+ T cells sorted from spleen or lymph node cells, obtained before intestinal transplant. Receptor source: a human donor who received an intestinal transplant.

In its sample, this clone was seen once. The V call is TRBV29-1, the J call TRBJ2-1, with D maybe TRBD1 (6 bases). Germline V gene data show CDR1 as SQVTM and CDR2 as ANQGSEA. This CDR3 comprises 14 residues. Trimming took 1 base from V and 6 from J, leaving 13 bases between them. The CDR3 protein is CSVEVNRVGNEQFF. In nucleotides, the CDR3 is TGCAGCGTTGAAGTTAACAGGGTGGGCAATGAGCAGTTCTTC.

V is TRBV9 and J is TRBJ2-1; 13 positions match TRBD2. CDR1 and CDR2 (germline): SGDLS, YYNGEE. The CDR3 covers 17 residues. With 4 bases clipped from V and 4 bases from J, the junction kept 8 bases outside the gene matches. CDR3 coding DNA: TGTGCCAGCAGCACCGGACTAGCGGGAGATAGGTACAATGAGCAGTTCTTC. The encoded protein is CASSTGLAGDRYNEQFF. The whole variable domain, remainder taken from reference TRBV9 and TRBJ2-1, is DSGVTQTPKHLITATGQRVTLRCSPRSGDLSVYWYQQSLDQGLQFLIQYYNGEERAKGNILERFSAQQFPDLHSELNLSSLELGDSALYFCASSTGLAGDRYNEQFFGPGTRLTVL.

V usage is TRBV19 and J usage is TRBJ2-3; D could derive from TRBD1 or TRBD2 (5 bases each). CDR3 length: 16 residues. Germline lookup yields CDR1 LNHDA and CDR2 SQIVND (reference sequence). Trimming took off 5 bases at V and 6 bases at J, with 21 bases between the two ends. CDR3 in amino acids: CASSPFGTGHVDTQYF. The DNA for the CDR3 is TGTGCCAGTAGTCCCTTCGGGACCGGGCATGTCGATACGCAGTATTTT.

The chain is built from TRBV6-1 and TRBJ1-5, with 9 nucleotides matching TRBD1. Germline V gives CDR1 MNHNS, CDR2 SASEGT. The V and J ends lost 6 bases and 2 bases, in that order; junction bases with no gene match: 5. The CDR3 sequence is 15 residues long. CDR3 sequence: CASSPGTGRNQPQHF. For the CDR3, the DNA is TGTGCCAGCAGCCCCGGGACAGGGCGCAATCAGCCCCAGCATTTT.

V and J are TRBV6-6 and TRBJ2-3, with 9 bases fitting TRBD1. The CDR3 sequence is 14 residues long. V was pared by 10 bases and J by 2 bases, with 7 bases of the junction left unmatched. Germline values: CDR1 MNHNY, CDR2 SVGAGI (reference sequence). CDR3 coding DNA: TGTGCCACGTCCGGGACAGGGTACACAGATACGCAGTATTTT. Protein: CATSGTGYTDTQYF.

The V and J genes are TRBV6-5 and TRBJ1-5; 8 bases align to TRBD1. The CDR3 totals 14 residues. Losses at the gene ends were 6 bases for V and 6 bases for J; bases not matched to a gene: 7. Germline V lookup: CDR1 MNHEY, CDR2 SVGAGI. CDR3 in amino acids: CASRSQGAGQPQHF. The CDR3 nucleotides read TGTGCCAGCAGGTCCCAGGGGGCAGGTCAGCCCCAGCATTTT.

The gene calls are TRBV10-3 and TRBJ2-5; the match to TRBD2 covers 7 bases. Trimming at V came to 8 bases and at J to 3 bases, leaving 15 bases not matched to a gene. Germline V gene data show CDR1 as ENHRY and CDR2 as SYGVKD. This CDR3 is built from 16 residues. CDR3 sequence (DNA): TGTGCCATCCGGCTGGGCGGGGGAGGTGAGGAAGAGACCCAGTACTTC. Protein: CAIRLGGGGEEETQYF.

This clone was observed once. The gene calls are TRBV5-1 and TRBJ2-5; possible D gene TRBD2, 5 bases. The CDR3 totals 15 residues. V was trimmed by 4 bases and J by 2 bases, leaving 15 bases between them. Germline lookup yields CDR1 SGHRS and CDR2 YFSETQ. CDR3 sequence: CASSLAHARQETQYF. The CDR3 DNA follows: TGCGCCAGCAGCCTAGCACACGCGAGACAAGAGACCCAGTACTTC. The full variable domain, in which reference TRBV5-1 and TRBJ2-5 provide the parts outside the CDR3, is KAGVTQTPRYLIKTRGQQVTLSCSPISGHRSVSWYQQTPGQGLQFLFEYFSETQRNKGNFPGRFSGRQFSNSRSEMNVSTLELGDSALYLCASSLAHARQETQYFGPGTRLLVL.

The rearrangement joins TRBV11-2 to TRBJ2-7; TRBD2 agrees at 7 bases. In germline, CDR1 is SGHAT, CDR2 FQNNGV. The V and J ends lost 4 bases and 0 bases, in that order; junction bases with no gene match: 12. The CDR3 covers 17 residues. The CDR3 loop reads CASSSLTSWASSYEQYF. DNA for the CDR3: TGTGCCAGCAGCTCACTGACTAGCTGGGCTAGCTCCTACGAGCAGTACTTC. Together with reference TRBV11-2 and TRBJ2-7, the CDR3 gives the full variable domain: EAGVAQSPRYKIIEKRQSVAFWCNPISGHATLYWYQQILGQGPKLLIQFQNNGVVDDSQLPKDRFSAERLKGVDSTLKIQPAKLEDSAVYLCASSSLTSWASSYEQYFGPGTRLTVT.

The J gene is TRBJ2-7, the V gene TRBV12-2. TRBV12-2 corresponds to a pseudogene. This CDR3 spans 18 amino acids. The CDR3 loop reads CASRAGRTVRRGRDGQYF. The CDR3 DNA is TGTGCAAGTCGCGCAGGGAGGACAGTCAGAAGGGGCAGGGACGGGCAGTACTTC.

The chain is built from TRBV15 and TRBJ2-1; tentatively, D is TRBD2 (6 bases). Trimming cost V 2 bases and J 0 bases, with 17 bases left between them. This CDR3 spans 18 amino acids. The germline V gene has CDR1 LNHNV and CDR2 YYDKDF (reference sequence). The CDR3 loop reads CATSRLDPRRASYNEQFF. Written as DNA, the CDR3 is TGTGCCACCAGCAGATTAGACCCCCGGAGGGCCTCCTACAATGAGCAGTTCTTC. Using reference TRBV15 and TRBJ2-1 for the parts outside the CDR3, the full variable domain is DAMVIQNPRYQVTQFGKPVTLSCSQTLNHNVMYWYQQKSSQAPKLLFHYYDKDFNNEADTPDNFQSRRPNTSFCFLDIRSPGLGDTAMYLCATSRLDPRRASYNEQFFGPGTRLTVL.

The V and J genes are TRBV5-4 and TRBJ2-7; 10 nucleotides agree with TRBD2. Trimming took 5 bases from V and 3 from J; bases not matched to a gene: 14. Germline-derived CDR1 and CDR2 are SGHNT and YYREEE (reference sequence). This CDR3 has 17 residues. DNA for the CDR3: TGTGCCAGCAGTGACGGAGGGGGAGCGGGAGGGCTCTACGAGCAGTACTTC. It encodes CASSDGGGAGGLYEQYF.

The V call is TRBV5-1, the J call TRBJ2-1; 8 bases line up with TRBD2. Per the germline V gene, CDR1 is SGHRS and CDR2 is YFSETQ. The CDR3 extends over 17 amino acids. Unmatched junction bases numbered 17, after V lost 4 bases and J lost 8 bases. CDR3 amino acids: CASSKQGGGTRYDEQFF. CDR3 DNA: TGCGCCAGCAGCAAACAGGGTGGGGGGACTAGGTACGATGAGCAGTTCTTC. The whole variable domain, filled in from reference TRBV5-1 and TRBJ2-1, reads KAGVTQTPRYLIKTRGQQVTLSCSPISGHRSVSWYQQTPGQGLQFLFEYFSETQRNKGNFPGRFSGRQFSNSRSEMNVSTLELGDSALYLCASSKQGGGTRYDEQFFGPGTRLTVL.

The rearrangement joins TRBV9 to TRBJ2-3, with 7 bases aligning to TRBD2. Germline V gene lookup returns CDR1 SGDLS and CDR2 YYNGEE. This CDR3 is built from 13 residues. Unmatched junction bases numbered 6, after V lost 3 bases and J lost 8 bases. In DNA, the CDR3 is TGTGCCAGCAGCGCCACGGGGGAGGGTACGCAGTATTTT. This translates into CASSATGEGTQYF.

V usage is TRBV9 and J usage is TRBJ1-4, with D possibly being TRBD1 (5 bases). From germline, CDR1 is SGDLS and CDR2 YYNGEE. V was clipped by 0 bases and J by 0 bases, with 6 bases between them. This CDR3 has 15 amino acids. The CDR3 protein is CASSVGGATNEKLFF. DNA for the CDR3: TGTGCCAGCAGCGTAGGGGGCGCAACTAATGAAAAACTGTTTTTT.

The chain couples TRBV10-3 to TRBJ2-1; 7 bases are shared with TRBD2. The germline gives CDR1 ENHRY, CDR2 SYGVKD. The CDR3 is made up of 12 amino acids. The V gene end was trimmed by 7 bases and the J gene end by 15 bases; junction bases not matched to a gene: 12. The CDR3 loop is CAITQGAGVTFF. CDR3 DNA sequence: TGTGCCATCACCCAGGGTGCGGGAGTTACGTTCTTC.

V gene TRBV19 combines with J gene TRBJ1-4; no clear D. CDR3 length: 14 residues. Trimming stripped 4 bases from V and 0 bases from J, with 6 bases between. CDR1 and CDR2 from the germline V gene are LNHDA and SQIVND (reference sequence). CDR3 amino acids: CASSRVTTNEKLFF. The CDR3 coding sequence is TGTGCCAGTAGTAGAGTTACAACTAATGAAAAACTGTTTTTT.

The chain employs TRBV30 and TRBJ1-2; a possible D gene is TRBD1 (6 bases). Looked up from germline, CDR1 is GTSNPN and CDR2 is SVGIG (reference sequence). The CDR3 consists of 13 residues. V was pared by 7 bases and J by 8 bases, with 20 bases between. The CDR3 sequence: CASLRGTLGGYTF. Here the CDR3 DNA reads TGTGCCTCCCTCAGGGGCACTTTGGGCGGCTACACCTTC. Full variable domain (missing parts from reference TRBV30 and TRBJ1-2): SQTIHQWPATLVQPVGSPLSLECTVEGTSNPNLYWYRQAAGRGLQLLFYSVGIGQISSEVPQNLSASRPQDRQFILSSKKLLLSDSGFYLCASLRGTLGGYTFGSGTRLTVV.

V gene TRBV11-2 combines with J gene TRBJ1-6; D remains unclear. The V gene lost 5 bases and the J gene lost 0 bases, with 14 bases spanning the gap. The CDR3 is made up of 17 amino acids. In germline, CDR1 is SGHAT, CDR2 FQNNGV. The CDR3 sequence: CASSPTTKSSYNSPLHF. The CDR3 coding sequence is TGTGCCAGCAGCCCAACGACAAAGAGCTCCTATAATTCACCCCTCCACTTT.

The table lists this clone with a count of one. DNA of the CDR3: TGTGCCAGCAGCCGGACTCGCGACTCCTACGAGCAGTACTTC. It specifies CASSRTRDSYEQYF. This sequence joins TRBV7-2 and TRBJ2-7; maybe TRBD2 (5 bases). V lost 5 bases, J lost 0 bases, and 11 bases lay in between. Germline V lookup: CDR1 SGHTA, CDR2 FQGNSA. CDR3 length equals 14 residues.